This T cell receptor beta chain was retrieved from a study of blood T cells in healthy people across ages. For the second PCR, which ran for about 7 to 11 cycles, a sample-barcoded 5' primer and a J-beta primer mix were used. The authors tagged each cDNA molecule using a template-switch adaptor with 12 random nucleotides. TCRdb redid the calling of the 5' RACE reads with MiXCR, one entry per CDR3 protein. The repertoire holds around 1,000,000 distinct CDR3 sequences, with approximately 25% as singletons. This CDR3 contains 14 residues. The ends lost 6 bases at V and 0 bases at J; junction bases unmatched: 4. These data were also filed under a second study, of T cells of mothers and their children. That source adds: Donation was provided by three healthy Caucasian mothers along with their six children. Not a single persistent microchimeric T cell clone was detected.

The specimen sequenced was blood. The chain employs TRBV12-3 or TRBV12-4 and TRBJ1-2, with 7 bases aligning to TRBD1. The origin of this receptor is a girl under 10 years old in good health. CDR3 coding DNA: TGTGCCAGCAGCACAGGGGTCCCTAACTATGGCTACACCTTC. Protein product: CASSTGVPNYGYTF.